These T cell receptor beta chains were read from a single sample in a study of T cells after yellow fever vaccination. TCRdb re-derived calls from the 5' RACE reads in MiXCR, one entry per CDR3 protein. The repertoire holds 95,000 to 150,000 distinct CDR3 sequences, with approximately 9% as singletons. The specimen was CD8+ T cells sorted from PBMCs, collected on the day of the yellow fever booster vaccination. All receptors come from a man between 18 and 35 years old who received the YFV17D yellow fever vaccine. CDR3s include the opening cysteine and the closing phenylalanine or tryptophan. D genes are given only for firm matches. Size values are once, few and many counts, or a class for expanded clones, and some rows have none.

CDR3nt: TGTGCCAGCAGCGTCGTCCCGGGACAGGCTTCAAGGTCTGGGGCCAACGTCCTGACTTTC
CDR3aa: CASSVVPGQASRSGANVLTF
v_gene: TRBV5-5
abundance: NA
j_gene: TRBJ2-6
d_gene: TRBD1

CDR3nt: TGTGCCAGCAGCTTACTGACAGGGGGCCATGAGACCCAGTACTTC
CDR3aa: CASSLLTGGHETQYF
v_gene: TRBV7-6
abundance: many
j_gene: TRBJ2-5
d_gene: TRBD1

CDR3nt: TGTGCCAGCAGTCCAGGGCCGTACGAGCAGTACTTC
CDR3aa: CASSPGPYEQYF
v_gene: TRBV12-3/TRBV12-4
abundance: many
j_gene: TRBJ2-7
d_gene: NA

CDR3nt: TGCAGTGTAGAAAGCGGGACAGGGTTAGATCAGCCCCAGCATTTT
CDR3aa: CSVESGTGLDQPQHF
v_gene: TRBV20-1
abundance: NA
j_gene: TRBJ1-5
d_gene: TRBD1

CDR3nt: TGTGCCAGCAGTCGCCTCGGAGTGACTAGCGGGCATAACACAGATACGCAGTATTTT
CDR3aa: CASSRLGVTSGHNTDTQYF
v_gene: TRBV27
abundance: few
j_gene: TRBJ2-3
d_gene: TRBD2

CDR3nt: TGTGCCAGCAGTGGGTCGACAGGGTTGAGGTATGGCTACACCTTC
CDR3aa: CASSGSTGLRYGYTF
v_gene: TRBV27
abundance: NA
j_gene: TRBJ1-2
d_gene: TRBD1

CDR3nt: TGTGCCAGCAATGACATCGGGGGAACCTACGAGCAGTACTTC
CDR3aa: CASNDIGGTYEQYF
v_gene: TRBV12-3/TRBV12-4
abundance: few
j_gene: TRBJ2-7
d_gene: NA

CDR3nt: TGTGCCAGCAGTTTAAAGGGAGTCAGGTGGGGGCTTTGGAACATTCAGTACTTC
CDR3aa: CASSLKGVRWGLWNIQYF
v_gene: TRBV12-3/TRBV12-4
abundance: few
j_gene: TRBJ2-4
d_gene: NA

CDR3nt: TGTGCCAGTATGGTGGGACAATTCTATGGCTACACCTTC
CDR3aa: CASMVGQFYGYTF
v_gene: TRBV19
abundance: few
j_gene: TRBJ1-2
d_gene: NA

CDR3nt: TGTGCCAGCAGTTTGAACGATTATGGCTACACCTTC
CDR3aa: CASSLNDYGYTF
v_gene: TRBV12-3/TRBV12-4
abundance: NA
j_gene: TRBJ1-2
d_gene: NA

CDR3nt: TGTGCCAGCAGCCAATGGGGGGGGGCCCAAGAGACCCAGTACTTC
CDR3aa: CASSQWGGAQETQYF
v_gene: TRBV4-2
abundance: many
j_gene: TRBJ2-5
d_gene: NA